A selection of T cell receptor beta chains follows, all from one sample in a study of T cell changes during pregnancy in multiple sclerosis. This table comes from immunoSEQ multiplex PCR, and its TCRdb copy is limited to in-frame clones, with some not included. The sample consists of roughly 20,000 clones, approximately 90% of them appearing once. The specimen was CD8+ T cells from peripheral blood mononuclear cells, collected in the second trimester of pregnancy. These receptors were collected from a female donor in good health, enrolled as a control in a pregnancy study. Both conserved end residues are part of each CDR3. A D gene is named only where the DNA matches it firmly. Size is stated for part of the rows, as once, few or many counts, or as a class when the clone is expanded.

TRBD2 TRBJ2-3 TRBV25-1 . TGTGCCAGCAGTGAACTAGCGGGGGGGCCAGCAGCAGATACGCAGTATTTT CASSELAGGPAADTQYF
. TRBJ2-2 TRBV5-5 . TGTGCCAGCAGCTTGGGAGGGACCGGGGAGCTGTTTTTT CASSLGGTGELFF
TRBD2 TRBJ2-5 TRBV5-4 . TGTGCCAGCAGCTTGACGGGACTAGCCGATAAAGAGACCCAGTACTTC CASSLTGLADKETQYF
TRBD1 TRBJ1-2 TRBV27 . TGTGCCAGCAGTTTATCTTTCCTCGACAGGGTACATGGCTACACCTTC CASSLSFLDRVHGYTF
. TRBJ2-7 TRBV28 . TGTGCCAGCAGTCCCCCCCGTGTGCGGCCCTACTACGAGCAGTACTTC CASSPPRVRPYYEQYF
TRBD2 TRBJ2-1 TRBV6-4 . TGTGCCAGCAGTAGGCTAGCGGGGGATTTCAATGAGCAGTTCTTC CASSRLAGDFNEQFF
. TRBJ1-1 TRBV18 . TGTGCCAGCTCAGACCAGGGGACTGAAGCTTTCTTT CASSDQGTEAFF
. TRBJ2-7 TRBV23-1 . TGCGCCAGCAGTCAAACTACACGAGTCGAGCAGTACTTC CASSQTTRVEQYF
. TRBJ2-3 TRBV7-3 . TGTGCCAGCAGCTCGGCAATTTCAGGGGTGAATACGCAGTATTTT CASSSAISGVNTQYF
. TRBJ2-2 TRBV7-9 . TGTGCCAGCAGCCTGATTATTGGCAACACCGGGGAGCTGTTTTTT CASSLIIGNTGELFF
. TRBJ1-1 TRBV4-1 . TGCGCCAGCAGCCAAAACAGGGCAGGCACTGAAGCTTTCTTT CASSQNRAGTEAFF
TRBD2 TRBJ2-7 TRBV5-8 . TGTGCCAGCAGCTTGGGCGGGAGCCCCTACGAGCAGTACTTC CASSLGGSPYEQYF
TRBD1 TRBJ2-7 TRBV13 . TGTGCCAGCAGCTCGGGACAGGGGGCCTACGAGCAGTACTTC CASSSGQGAYEQYF
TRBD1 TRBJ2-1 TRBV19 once TGTGCCAGTAGTACGGGACAGGCGGCCTACAATGAGCAGTTCTTC CASSTGQAAYNEQFF
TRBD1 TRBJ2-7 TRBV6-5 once TGTGCCAGCAGTTGGGACAGGGCCTCCTACGAGCAGTACTTC CASSWDRASYEQYF
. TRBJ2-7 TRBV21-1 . TGTGCCAGCTCACCCGACCTAGCGGAACTCAACTACGAGCAGTACTTC CASSPDLAELNYEQYF
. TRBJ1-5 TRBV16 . TGTGCCAGCAGCCGCCTAACAGGGTCCAATCAGCCCCAGCATTTT CASSRLTGSNQPQHF
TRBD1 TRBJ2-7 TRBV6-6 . TGTGCCAGCAGTTACCCGGAGACAGGGAGCGAGCAGTACTTC CASSYPETGSEQYF
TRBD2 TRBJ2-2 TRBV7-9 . TGTGCCAGCAGCCTAGCGGGGGGGCCGAACGGGGAGCTGTTTTTT CASSLAGGPNGELFF
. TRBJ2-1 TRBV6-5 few TGTGCCAGCAGTTACTCTGGAGTTGAGCAGTTCTTC CASSYSGVEQFF
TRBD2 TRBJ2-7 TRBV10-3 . TGTGCCGTTGGGGGGCTAGGAGCGGGAGTCCACTACGAGCAGTACTTC CAVGGLGAGVHYEQYF
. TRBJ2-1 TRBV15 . TGTGCCACCAGCCCTGGGGCAGGGGGGTACAATGAGCAGTTCTTC CATSPGAGGYNEQFF
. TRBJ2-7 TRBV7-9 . TGTGCCAGCATGGAGGGACTCGACCCCTACGAGCAGTACTTC CASMEGLDPYEQYF
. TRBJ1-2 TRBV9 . TGTGCCAGCAGCGTAGGAGACTATGGCTACACCTTC CASSVGDYGYTF
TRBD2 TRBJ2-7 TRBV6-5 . TGTGCCAGCAGTTACCTTAGCGGGGGGACGAAATACGAGCAGTACTTC CASSYLSGGTKYEQYF
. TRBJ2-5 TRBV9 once TGTGCCAGCAGCGGGCCCACCGGGACACTCGAGACCCAGTACTTC CASSGPTGTLETQYF
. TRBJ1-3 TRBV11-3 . TGTGCCAGCAGCCCCGAGGCTGGAAACACCATATATTTT CASSPEAGNTIYF